These 26 T cell receptor beta chains were all obtained from the same sample, sequenced in a study of graft-versus-host responses after intestinal transplantation. Profiled with immunoSEQ multiplex PCR; TCRdb holds only in-frame clones, not every one. In the table there are around 87,000 clones, 80% to 95% of which are singletons. Antigens of these TCRs are unknown. The input for sequencing was unstimulated CD8+ T cells sorted from spleen or lymph node cells, taken before transplant. The receptors derive from a human donor who was the organ donor for an intestinal transplant.

V gene TRBV7-3 combines with J gene TRBJ2-1; TRBD2 agrees at 10 bases. The trim removed 4 bases at V and 1 base at J, leaving 7 bases unmatched. CDR1 is SGHTA and CDR2 is FQGTGA in the germline V gene. This CDR3 spans 17 amino acids. The DNA of the CDR3 is TGTGCCAGCAGCTCCGGGACTAGCGAAAATTCCTACAATGAGCAGTTCTTC. It codes for CASSSGTSENSYNEQFF.

CDR3 DNA: TGTGCCAGCAGCCCGTCGGAAGATAGGGGGCGAGACCCCTACGAGCAGTACTTC. This codes for CASSPSEDRGRDPYEQYF. The rearrangement uses TRBV9 and TRBJ2-7; 7 bases agree with TRBD1. CDR3 size: 18 residues. The germline V gene encodes CDR1 SGDLS and CDR2 YYNGEE. The trim removed 4 bases at V and 2 bases at J, leaving 18 bases unmatched.

The sample holds one count of this clone. The chain couples TRBV15 to TRBJ1-2; weak D call: TRBD1 (5 bases). Germline loops: CDR1 LNHNV, CDR2 YYDKDF (reference sequence). Trimming removed 6 bases at V and 3 bases at J, with 14 bases between. The CDR3 length is 14 residues. CDR3 protein: CATRTPAGDYGYTF. The CDR3, as DNA: TGTGCCACCAGGACCCCAGCGGGGGACTATGGCTACACCTTC.

The CDR3 loop is CASSLRQDLNTEAFF. CDR3 coding DNA: TGTGCCAGCAGTTTACGACAGGACCTGAACACTGAAGCTTTCTTT. The chain combines TRBV27 with TRBJ1-1; TRBD1 might be the D (6 bases). This CDR3 spans 15 amino acids. Trimming removed 2 bases from V and 0 bases from J, with 10 bases in between. Germline V gives CDR1 MNHEY, CDR2 SMNVEV (reference sequence).

With regard to this clone: One end of the junction does not line up with germline, which may come from a read error. The gene calls are TRBV7-9 and TRBJ1-1; tentatively, D is TRBD1 (5 bases). The CDR3 totals 13 residues. Germline V gene sequence: CDR1 SEHNR, CDR2 FQNEAQ (reference sequence). The CDR3 nucleotides read TGTGCCAGCAGGTTAGGGGCGACCACTGAAGCTTTCTTT. Protein product: CASRLGATTEAFF.

J is TRBJ1-6 and V is TRBV15, with D perhaps matching TRBD1 (6 bases). The germline CDR1 and CDR2 sequences are LNHNV and YYDKDF (reference sequence). Trimming removed 8 bases at V and 6 bases at J, with 17 bases between. The length of the CDR3 is 15 residues. CDR3 nucleotide sequence: TGTGCCACCTACACGGGACAAAGGCGTAATTCACCCCTCCACTTT. Protein: CATYTGQRRNSPLHF. Full variable domain (missing parts from reference TRBV15 and TRBJ1-6): DAMVIQNPRYQVTQFGKPVTLSCSQTLNHNVMYWYQQKSSQAPKLLFHYYDKDFNNEADTPDNFQSRRPNTSFCFLDIRSPGLGDTAMYLCATYTGQRRNSPLHFGNGTRLTVT.

V is TRBV29-1 and J is TRBJ2-1; 7 positions agree with TRBD2. The germline V gene encodes CDR1 SQVTM and CDR2 ANQGSEA. The CDR3 spans 15 residues. Germline trimming cut 4 bases from V and 6 bases from J; bases unmatched to any gene: 12. CDR3 sequence: CSVGRRDYVSNEQFF. DNA for the CDR3: TGCAGCGTTGGGCGAAGGGACTATGTTAGCAATGAGCAGTTCTTC.

The chain uses TRBV28 and TRBJ1-6, with D unclear. V lost 4 bases to trimming and J lost 7 bases, with 8 bases between them. The CDR3 runs to 13 residues. CDR1 and CDR2 (germline): MDHEN, SYDVKM. The CDR3 coding sequence is TGTGCCAGCAGTTCGAACTACAATTCACCCCTCCACTTT. Translated, it gives CASSSNYNSPLHF.

The chain carries TRBV19 and TRBJ2-5; the D gene is possibly TRBD1 (5 bases). This CDR3 is built from 15 residues. The ends were cut back, 3 bases at V and 7 bases at J, with 18 bases in the middle. Germline V gives CDR1 LNHDA, CDR2 SQIVND (reference sequence). The CDR3 spells CASSMGRVEEWTQYF. CDR3 coding DNA: TGTGCCAGTAGTATGGGCAGGGTTGAAGAATGGACCCAGTACTTC.

The chain carries TRBV28 and TRBJ1-1; D might be TRBD1 (6 bases). The CDR3 extends over 14 amino acids. The germline gives CDR1 MDHEN, CDR2 SYDVKM. Trimming took off 2 bases at V and 6 bases at J, with 13 bases between the two ends. CDR3 DNA sequence: TGTGCCAGCAGTTTACTCCAGGGGCTGGCTGAAGCTTTCTTT. As protein: CASSLLQGLAEAFF.

The chain uses TRBV4-2 and TRBJ1-5, with D unresolved. This CDR3 has 15 amino acids. Germline CDR1 reads LGHNA; CDR2 reads YNFKEQ. The V end lost 0 bases, the J end lost 4 bases, and 10 bases lay between the germline ends. For the CDR3, the DNA is TGTGCCAGCAGCCAAGATCGGACGGGGAATCAGCCCCAGCATTTT. Translation gives CASSQDRTGNQPQHF.

This rearrangement joins TRBV29-1 to TRBJ2-3; D might be TRBD2 (5 bases). This CDR3 is 16 amino acids long. Germline CDR1 is SQVTM and CDR2 is ANQGSEA. Trimming stripped 4 bases from V and 0 bases from J, with 17 bases between. Written as DNA, the CDR3 is TGCAGCGTTGTCGGGATCCCTCGGACTAGCACAGATACGCAGTATTTT. Residues: CSVVGIPRTSTDTQYF.

This CDR3 reads CASSLTWTGEESGYTF. The CDR3 DNA reads as TGTGCCAGCAGCCTGACTTGGACAGGGGAGGAGAGTGGCTACACCTTC. The rearrangement links TRBV11-2 to TRBJ1-2, with 9 bases matching TRBD1. Germline CDR1 is SGHAT and CDR2 is FQNNGV. The CDR3 has 16 amino acids. V trimming: 5 bases; J trimming: 7 bases; junction bases outside the gene matches: 14.

V and J are TRBV7-6 and TRBJ2-3; D is perhaps TRBD2 (6 bases). This CDR3 is 15 amino acids long. The germline CDR1 and CDR2 sequences are SGHVS and FNYEAQ. Trimming left V 2 bases short and J 7 bases short, with 16 bases between. CDR3 in amino acids: CASSLWGFRGNTQYF. The DNA for the CDR3 is TGTGCCAGCAGCTTATGGGGATTTCGGGGGAATACGCAGTATTTT.

The rearrangement joins TRBV4-3 to TRBJ2-3; 8 bases map to TRBD2. Trimming took 1 base from V and 2 from J; bases not matched to a gene: 11. The CDR3 consists of 18 residues. Germline CDR1 is LGHNA and CDR2 is YSLEER. The CDR3 nucleotides are TGCGCCAGCAGCCAAGCTTTCAGGCGGGGGGCCCCCACAGATACGCAGTATTTT. This translates into CASSQAFRRGAPTDTQYF.

This chain connects TRBV5-8 to TRBJ1-6; TRBD1 agrees at 8 bases. Germline CDR1 SGHTS, CDR2 YDEGEE. This CDR3 contains 17 residues. The J segment lost 5 bases and the V segment lost 1 base, leaving 8 bases of the junction unmatched. CDR3 bases: TGTGCCAGCAGCTTGACTCAGGGGGCCTGGGATAATTCACCCCTCCACTTT. It encodes CASSLTQGAWDNSPLHF.

In its sample, this clone was seen once. In DNA, the CDR3 is TGTGCCAGCGGGACAGGTAGCGAGCAGTACTTC. It translates to CASGTGSEQYF. The V and J genes are TRBV7-6 and TRBJ2-7; 8 bases align to TRBD1. Germline V gene lookup returns CDR1 SGHVS and CDR2 FNYEAQ. The CDR3 is 11 amino acids. Unmatched junction bases numbered 3, after V lost 8 bases and J lost 6 bases. The whole variable domain, filled in from reference TRBV7-6 and TRBJ2-7, reads GAGVSQSPRYKVTKRGQDVALRCDPISGHVSLYWYRQALGQGPEFLTYFNYEAQQDKSGLPNDRFSAERPEGSISTLTIQRTEQRDSAMYRCASGTGSEQYFGPGTRLTVT.

The CDR3 region has the DNA TGTGCCAGCAGCGCCCGGGGGGGGGCAACCGGGGAGCTGTTTTTT. This gives the protein CASSARGGATGELFF. The chain has TRBV9 and TRBJ2-2; 8 bases agree with TRBD2. The CDR3 spans 15 residues. CDR1 and CDR2 (germline): SGDLS, YYNGEE. V was pared by 3 bases and J by 5 bases, with 6 bases of the junction left unmatched.

The V gene is TRBV6-4, the J gene TRBJ2-1; 7 bases match TRBD1. The CDR3 totals 12 residues. V lost 6 bases and J lost 9; bases outside the gene matches: 5. CDR1 is MRHNA and CDR2 is SNTAGT in the germline V gene. DNA of the CDR3: TGTGCCAGCAGGGATTCAGGGGGTGAGCAGTTCTTC. Translating gives CASRDSGGEQFF.

This chain links TRBV9 with TRBJ2-7; TRBD1 might be the D (5 bases). This CDR3 is built from 16 residues. With 0 bases removed from V and 3 bases from J, the gap between germline ends came to 16 bases. Germline V gene data show CDR1 as SGDLS and CDR2 as YYNGEE. The DNA for the CDR3 is TGTGCCAGCAGCGTAGCTGCTGGCAGGGTGGGCTACGAGCAGTACTTC. The encoded protein is CASSVAAGRVGYEQYF.

The chain links TRBV6-5 to TRBJ2-1, with a possible D match to TRBD2 (5 bases). The germline gives CDR1 MNHEY, CDR2 SVGAGI. CDR3 length: 15 residues. Trimming removed 6 bases at V and 0 bases at J, with 12 bases between. The CDR3 loop is CASRGVLSSYNEQFF. Written as DNA, the CDR3 is TGTGCCAGCAGGGGAGTCCTAAGCTCCTACAATGAGCAGTTCTTC.

The chain uses TRBV4-3 and TRBJ2-7; TRBD1 matches 8 bases. After removal of 0 bases from V and 5 bases from J, the junction contained 12 bases not matched to a gene. The germline gives CDR1 LGHNA, CDR2 YSLEER. The CDR3 totals 17 residues. For the CDR3, the DNA is TGCGCCAGCAGCCAAGATCGATTTCAGGGGGCGGACGACGAGCAGTACTTC. Translating it yields CASSQDRFQGADDEQYF.

This clone has only one observation. V is TRBV5-1 and J is TRBJ1-1; 7 bases map to TRBD1. V trimming: 4 bases; J trimming: 0 bases; junction bases outside the gene matches: 9. The CDR3 has 16 amino acids. Germline CDR1 reads SGHRS; CDR2 reads YFSETQ. The CDR3 is CASSLGDSFMNTEAFF. CDR3 DNA: TGCGCCAGCAGCCTGGGGGACAGTTTCATGAACACTGAAGCTTTCTTT.

The V gene is TRBV9, the J gene TRBJ2-7; D is undetermined. Germline CDR1 is SGDLS and CDR2 is YYNGEE. The CDR3 has 14 amino acids. V lost 0 bases, J lost 3 bases, and 10 bases lay in between. CDR3 protein: CASSVAGRDYEQYF. The CDR3 region has the DNA TGTGCCAGCAGCGTAGCTGGTCGAGACTACGAGCAGTACTTC.

V usage is TRBV6-5 and J usage is TRBJ1-2; the match to TRBD1 covers 8 bases. V lost 4 bases, J lost 4 bases, and 5 bases stayed unmatched. Germline V gene data show CDR1 as MNHEY and CDR2 as SVGAGI. The CDR3 covers 14 residues. CDR3 protein: CASSSNTGGYGYTF. In DNA, the CDR3 is TGTGCCAGCAGTTCTAACACAGGGGGCTATGGCTACACCTTC.

The chain joins TRBV28 to TRBJ2-7, with 7 positions matching TRBD2. After removal of 11 bases from V and 2 bases from J, the junction contained 6 bases not matched to a gene. The germline gives CDR1 MDHEN, CDR2 SYDVKM. This CDR3 region has 12 residues. Here the CDR3 reads CAVLGGAYEQYF. CDR3 nucleotide sequence: TGTGCCGTTTTGGGGGGGGCCTACGAGCAGTACTTC.